A single sample is the source of the 22 T cell receptor beta chains below, sequenced in a study of blood T cell repertoires in COVID-19. Clones were read by immunoSEQ multiplex PCR, and TCRdb kept only the in-frame ones, dropping some. The table shows about 210,000 clones, with 89% occurring only once. The sample taken for sequencing was peripheral blood. These receptors were obtained from a woman in her forties with acute or convalescent COVID-19.

V and J are TRBV29-1 and TRBJ2-3; D unresolved. Germline V lookup: CDR1 SQVTM, CDR2 ANQGSEA. Trimming stripped 6 bases from V and 6 bases from J, with 19 bases between. The CDR3 length is 14 residues. The CDR3 reads CSVALTHGVDTQYF. CDR3 nucleotide sequence: TGCAGCGTCGCATTAACCCATGGAGTGGATACGCAGTATTTT.

This rearrangement joins TRBV2 to TRBJ1-2; 8 bases line up with TRBD1. Germline loops: CDR1 SNHLY, CDR2 FYNNEI. CDR3 length: 13 residues. The trim removed 6 bases at V and 3 bases at J, leaving 3 bases unmatched. This chain's CDR3 is CASSGQGDYGYTF. The CDR3 DNA is TGTGCCAGCAGCGGACAGGGTGACTATGGCTACACCTTC.

The rearrangement uses TRBV19 and TRBJ1-4; TRBD1 is a possible D gene (5 bases). Trimming removed 4 bases at V and 0 bases at J, with 9 bases between. Germline assignment: CDR1 LNHDA and CDR2 SQIVND (reference sequence). The CDR3 extends over 15 amino acids. The CDR3 DNA is TGTGCCAGTAGTAGAACAGGCTCAACTAATGAAAAACTGTTTTTT. Translating it yields CASSRTGSTNEKLFF.

V gene TRBV19 combines with J gene TRBJ1-2; a weak D match, TRBD1 (5 bases). Germline V CDR1 and CDR2: LNHDA, SQIVND (reference sequence). The CDR3 spans 13 residues. Trimming pared 3 bases from V and 5 bases from J, leaving 10 bases between. DNA for the CDR3: TGTGCCAGTAGTATTAAGGACATTTATGGCTACACCTTC. Translated, it gives CASSIKDIYGYTF.

The chain couples TRBV7-3 to TRBJ2-3, with TRBD2 matching 7 bases. The CDR3 has 14 amino acids. The ends lost 5 bases at V and 2 bases at J; junction bases unmatched: 4. Germline CDR1 SGHTA, CDR2 FQGTGA. The CDR3 is CASSPRDYTDTQYF. DNA for the CDR3: TGTGCCAGCAGCCCGCGGGACTACACAGATACGCAGTATTTT.

This chain connects TRBV18 to TRBJ2-7, with D unclear. The V end was cut by 2 bases, the J end by 3 bases, with 8 bases between. CDR1 KGHSH and CDR2 LQKENI come from the germline V gene. CDR3 length: 13 amino acids. The CDR3 loop is CASSPTQDYEQYV. DNA for the CDR3: TGTGCCAGCTCACCAACCCAGGACTACGAGCAGTACGTC.

CDR3 amino acids: CAGRDRQPQETQYF. Written as DNA, the CDR3 is TGTGCCGGACGGGACAGGCAACCGCAAGAGACCCAGTACTTC. The genes are TRBV27 and TRBJ2-5, with 8 bases identical to TRBD1. Trimming at V came to 11 bases and at J to 2 bases, leaving 10 bases not matched to a gene. This CDR3 comprises 14 residues. CDR1 MNHEY and CDR2 SMNVEV come from the germline V gene (reference sequence).

The chain links TRBV11-2 to TRBJ2-5, with 7 bases lining up with TRBD2. The CDR3 loop spans 16 amino acids. Looked up from germline, CDR1 is SGHAT and CDR2 is FQNNGV. The ends lost 5 bases at V and 5 bases at J; junction bases unmatched: 14. CDR3: CASSTGQQGGKETQYF. The CDR3 nucleotides are TGTGCCAGCAGCACCGGTCAGCAGGGAGGGAAGGAGACCCAGTACTTC.

This chain joins TRBV2 and TRBJ1-1; D is undetermined. Trimming took off 4 bases at V and 0 bases at J, with 9 bases between the two ends. Germline V gene lookup returns CDR1 SNHLY and CDR2 FYNNEI. The CDR3 is made up of 14 amino acids. The CDR3 spells CASSVEGLNTEAFF. The CDR3 bases are TGTGCCAGCAGTGTGGAGGGATTGAACACTGAAGCTTTCTTT.

This chain links TRBV6-5 with TRBJ1-6, with TRBD1 as a possible D gene (6 bases). CDR3 size: 14 residues. CDR1 is MNHEY, CDR2 SVGAGI, per germline. V was shortened by 5 bases and J by 7 bases, with 12 bases between the two germline ends. CDR3 loop: CASSRTEGNSPLHF. In DNA form, the CDR3 reads TGTGCCAGCAGTCGGACAGAGGGAAATTCACCCCTCCACTTT.

The chain employs TRBV2 and TRBJ1-4, with 8 bases aligning to TRBD1. J was trimmed by 4 bases and V by 7 bases; bases with no gene match: 5. This CDR3 has 14 residues. Germline CDR1 reads SNHLY; CDR2 reads FYNNEI. The CDR3 here is CASNGQGINEKLFF. Here the CDR3 DNA reads TGTGCCAGCAACGGACAGGGTATTAATGAAAAACTGTTTTTT.

The chain joins TRBV6-4 to TRBJ1-1; D is unclear. This CDR3 is built from 14 residues. V lost 6 bases, J lost 1 base, and 12 bases lay in between. The germline CDR1 and CDR2 sequences are MRHNA and SNTAGT. The CDR3 here is CASRGGLGNTEAFF. CDR3 sequence (DNA): TGTGCCAGCAGGGGCGGGCTGGGGAACACTGAAGCTTTCTTT.

As for this clone: Distinct nucleotide sequences in the sample also encode this CDR3. The chain uses TRBV5-1 and TRBJ2-3; TRBD1 is a possible D gene (6 bases). The V end lost 4 bases, the J end lost 0 bases, and 9 bases lay between the germline ends. The CDR3 length is 14 residues. Germline lookup yields CDR1 SGHRS and CDR2 YFSETQ. CDR3 coding DNA: TGCGCCAGCAGCGGGGGACAAAGCACAGATACGCAGTATTTT. Its protein is CASSGGQSTDTQYF.

The chain uses TRBV7-6 and TRBJ2-2; a weak D match, TRBD2 (6 bases). Germline V gene data show CDR1 as SGHVS and CDR2 as FNYEAQ. V lost 5 bases, J lost 1 base, and 11 bases lay in between. The CDR3 is made up of 15 amino acids. The CDR3 region is CASSQRGLNTGELFF. CDR3 coding DNA: TGTGCCAGCAGCCAAAGGGGACTGAACACCGGGGAGCTGTTTTTT.

The chain couples TRBV4-1 to TRBJ2-2; 15 positions agree with TRBD2. The V gene end was trimmed by 5 bases and the J gene end by 5 bases; junction bases not matched to a gene: 6. Germline V gene lookup returns CDR1 MGHRA and CDR2 YSYEKL. The CDR3 is 17 amino acids. The CDR3 sequence: CASSAGLAGGLTGELFF. CDR3 DNA sequence: TGCGCCAGCAGCGCAGGACTAGCGGGGGGGCTGACCGGGGAGCTGTTTTTT.

The chain is built from TRBV5-1 and TRBJ1-1; D is ambiguous. Trimming pared 5 bases from V and 3 bases from J, leaving 8 bases between. The CDR3 loop spans 12 amino acids. Looked up from germline, CDR1 is SGHRS and CDR2 is YFSETQ. CDR3 in amino acids: CASSKSDTEAFF. CDR3 nucleotide sequence: TGCGCCAGCAGTAAGTCGGACACTGAAGCTTTCTTT.

This chain joins TRBV19 and TRBJ2-3; TRBD2 is a possible D gene (5 bases). Germline CDR1 LNHDA, CDR2 SQIVND (reference sequence). The CDR3 sequence is 13 residues long. Trimming left V 4 bases short and J 3 bases short, with 8 bases between. CDR3 DNA sequence: TGTGCCAGTAGTACTGGCGGGACAGATACGCAGTATTTT. It yields the protein CASSTGGTDTQYF.

The rearrangement uses TRBV3-1 (or the pseudogene TRBV3-2) and TRBJ2-6; 11 bases are shared with TRBD1. The CDR3 contains 17 residues. Germline V gives CDR1 LGHDT, CDR2 YNNKEL (reference sequence). V shed 3 bases and J 0 bases; nucleotides not matched to a gene: 1. CDR3 protein: CASSHGTGGSGANVLTF. The CDR3 DNA reads TGTGCCAGCAGCCATGGGACAGGGGGCTCTGGGGCCAACGTCCTGACTTTC.

The rearrangement links TRBV24-1 to TRBJ1-2; TRBD1 aligns across 9 bases. CDR3 length equals 17 residues. Germline assignment: CDR1 KGHDR and CDR2 SFDVKD. The V and J ends lost 4 bases and 8 bases, in that order; junction bases with no gene match: 16. The CDR3 nucleotides are TGTGCCACCAGTGACTCCGGGACAGGGTCCCTTGGGTCAGGCTACACCTTC. This translates into CATSDSGTGSLGSGYTF.

J is TRBJ1-1 and V is TRBV5-1, with TRBD1 as a possible D gene (5 bases). From germline, CDR1 is SGHRS and CDR2 YFSETQ. CDR3 size: 13 residues. V lost 2 bases and J 8 bases, leaving 13 bases between the germline ends. The CDR3 DNA is TGCGCCAGCAGCTTTCGACAGACGACGGAAGCTTTCTTT. Translation gives CASSFRQTTEAFF.

This clone showed up just once. This sequence joins TRBV19 and TRBJ1-2; 7 bases are shared with TRBD1. Germline-derived CDR1 and CDR2 are LNHDA and SQIVND (reference sequence). The CDR3 contains 14 residues. J gave up 6 bases and V 5 bases, and 9 bases lay outside the gene matches. DNA for the CDR3: TGTGCCAGTAGTTTAGTTAACAGGGGCCATGGCTACACCTTC. Translation: CASSLVNRGHGYTF.

This clone came up once. J is TRBJ1-4 and V is TRBV18, with D perhaps TRBD1 (6 bases). CDR3 length equals 15 residues. V was clipped by 5 bases and J by 3 bases, with 13 bases between them. Germline-derived CDR1 and CDR2 are KGHSH and LQKENI. Here the CDR3 DNA reads TGTGCCAGCTCAACACTGGGGGCTGCTAATGAAAAACTGTTTTTT. Translated, it gives CASSTLGAANEKLFF.